Shown below are 2 T cell receptor beta chains from a single sample sequenced in a study of vaccination and CD4 T cells after COVID-19. These receptors have no known antigen. Treatment reported: approximately nine-day PBMC culture with coronavirus spike peptide pools or control peptides (ViraFEST assay). Sequencing of DNA taken from cultured CD4+ T cells relied on the Oncomine TCR Beta short-read assay. MiXCR, run by TCRdb on the PCR reads, gives a single entry per CDR3 protein. The table has approximately 26,000 distinct CDR3 sequences, 40% seen once. Sequencing was carried out using CD4+ T cells from blood, cultured in vitro. The source of these receptors is a human donor who had recovered from COVID-19.

This clonotype was seen more than once but under ten times. The rearrangement joins TRBV7-8 to TRBJ2-5; the D gene is possibly TRBD2 (7 bases). The CDR3 runs 15 residues. Germline loops: CDR1 SGHVS, CDR2 FQNEAQ. V was trimmed by 0 bases and J by 6 bases, leaving 14 bases between them. CDR3 coding DNA: TGTGCCAGCAGCTTAGCGGGGGGGCGAGGAAAGACCCAGTACTTC. Amino acid sequence: CASSLAGGRGKTQYF.

The chain combines TRBV19 with TRBJ1-1; no definite D call. CDR1 is LNHDA, CDR2 SQIVND, per germline (reference sequence). Deletions cut 3 bases from V and 5 bases from J, with 10 bases between. CDR3 length: 13 amino acids. CDR3: CASSMGGWTEAFF. The CDR3 DNA follows: TGTGCCAGTAGTATGGGAGGGTGGACTGAAGCTTTCTTT.